This T cell receptor (beta chain) was recorded in a study of CD8+ T cells in alopecia areata (dated by TCRdb to the late 2010s). The study in broad terms: Treated patients were enrolled in an open-label pilot trial of oral tofacitinib at 5 to 10 mg twice daily for moderate-to-severe alopecia areata. Clonality in the scalp was compared among normal scalp (n=4), patchy alopecia areata scalp (n=8), and alopecia totalis/universalis scalp (n=8). Patients stayed on tofacitinib for 6 to 18 months and then had 6 months of follow-up off drug so that delayed response and recurrence could be assessed. To study T cell clonal expansion in alopecia areata, the researchers applied high-throughput TCRbeta sequencing to both the C3H/HeJ mouse model and human patients. Biopsies were taken from tofacitinib-treated patients at baseline and again at 4 and 24 weeks into treatment, and several of those patients also had a later scalp biopsy. In treated patients, disease severity was measured using the SALT score, which gives the percentage of scalp surface area affected. RNA was extracted with the PAXgene miRNA kit for fixed scalp, the miRNeasy kit for PBMCs, and the RNeasy kit for mouse skin. Human TCRbeta sequencing covered scalp tissue and sorted CD4+ and CD8+ peripheral blood T cells from patchy and totalis/universalis alopecia areata patients and healthy controls. TCRbeta CDR3 regions were amplified by immunoSEQ multiplex PCR with 35 Vbeta forward and 13 Jbeta reverse primers.

Libraries were prepared through the immunoSEQ multiplex PCR assay. For TCR sequencing, RNA was extracted from every sample and reverse transcribed into cDNA to serve as template. First-strand cDNA was synthesized using SuperScript III with a 2:1 mix of oligo-dT and random hexamers. A synthetic immune receptor repertoire was used to assess amplification bias, and residual bias was removed computationally. For the original study's pipeline: Raw reads were preprocessed to remove errors, and CDR3 was defined by IMGT conventions from the conserved cysteine to phenylalanine. Clonality was computed as 1 minus the Shannon entropy, with the entropy normalized by log2 of the number of productive unique TCRs. Whether scalp clones were CD4 or CD8 was inferred by matching scalp TCRbeta sequences against CD4 and CD8 repertoires sorted from blood. TCRdb stores this immuneACCESS table with in-frame sequences only. Part of the clones is absent; in the studies checked, under half of the shortfall reflects unresolved V genes, and no reason is known for the rest. V, J and clone size reflect that table, while D and trimming were determined from the DNA. The sample contains 150,000 to 200,000 clones, around 64% of them found a single time. The top ten clonotypes cover 1.3% of the sample.

This clone has more than one count but fewer than ten. What antigen it recognizes has not been identified. No much larger clone is present one base from it, and per-base qualities are unavailable. What the research found in general, with its limitations: Unlike mouse skin, which is dominated by gammadelta T cells, normal human skin has resident alphabeta T cells that are also sequenced, and this complicates analysis of the scalp TCR repertoire. Because the treated cohort was small and had only one nonresponder, larger studies are needed to examine links between baseline CD8+ expansion and response. Many expanded lesional clones persisted in scalp and blood during tofacitinib treatment, which may partly explain relapse after stopping treatment. TCR sequences shared between patients were less clear than in mice, possibly partly because of HLA diversity in the patient population. Tofacitinib significantly decreased scalp clonality and the number of expanded CD8+ clones among the top 100 scalp clones. Higher clonality and more expanded CD8+ clones were observed in lesional scalp than in normal scalp, particularly in alopecia totalis/universalis, a finding suggestive of antigenic drive.

The CDR3 starts with the cysteine, ends with the phenylalanine, and has 13 residues. Only the CDR3 DNA stays, 39 bases, in frame from base 1. The germline V gene provides CDR1 MGHDK and CDR2 SYGVNS. Germline trimming: 8 bases from V, 8 bases from J; junction bases outside gene matches: 5. The intended sense of this specimen's treatment or condition label: oral pan-JAK inhibitor, 5-10 mg twice daily. Peripheral blood and lesional scalp punch biopsies were obtained from patients with alopecia areata. PBMCs were separated by density centrifugation and stained for CD3, CD4 and CD8, after which CD4+ and CD8+ T cells were sorted on a FACSAria.

The sequence derives from a human donor with alopecia areata. The chain links TRBV25-1 with TRBJ1-6, and TRBD1 matches 8 of the central bases. The source was CD4+ T cells sorted from blood, collected between weeks 49 and 50, from a patient treated with tofacitinib. Here the CDR3 is given as CASGGTGYSPLHF. The sequence in DNA is TGTGCCAGCGGGGGGACAGGTTATTCACCCCTCCACTTT.